One TCR beta chain is described in this entry. Its antigen is not known. V was shortened by 6 bases and J by 5 bases, with 13 bases between the two germline ends. Germline V gives CDR1 WNHNN, CDR2 SYGVQD (reference sequence). This CDR3 has 14 amino acids. The data derive from a study of persistence of HIV-infected CD4 T cells. Across the study: Donors had been on suppressive ART for a median of roughly eight years.

An overlapping HIV-1 Gag peptide pool stimulated these cells at 0.95 to 1 ug/peptide/mL. CD40L/CD69 double-negative CD45RO-high memory CD4+ T cells were collected. The libraries were made with immunoSEQ version 4 in survey mode. Measured with immunoSEQ multiplex PCR; TCRdb has only the in-frame clones, and not every one. This table holds about 39,000 clones, roughly 84% found once. The TCR originated in an adult with HIV. The donor label of this sample is uncertain. Sequenced here: cultured CD4+ T cells from PBMCs, sampled from a patient who received antiretroviral therapy. J is TRBJ2-2 and V is TRBV10-1; D is undetermined. The CDR3 sequence: CASSSGSWTGELFF. The CDR3 nucleotides read TGCGCCAGCAGCTCCGGGTCATGGACCGGGGAGCTGTTTTTT.